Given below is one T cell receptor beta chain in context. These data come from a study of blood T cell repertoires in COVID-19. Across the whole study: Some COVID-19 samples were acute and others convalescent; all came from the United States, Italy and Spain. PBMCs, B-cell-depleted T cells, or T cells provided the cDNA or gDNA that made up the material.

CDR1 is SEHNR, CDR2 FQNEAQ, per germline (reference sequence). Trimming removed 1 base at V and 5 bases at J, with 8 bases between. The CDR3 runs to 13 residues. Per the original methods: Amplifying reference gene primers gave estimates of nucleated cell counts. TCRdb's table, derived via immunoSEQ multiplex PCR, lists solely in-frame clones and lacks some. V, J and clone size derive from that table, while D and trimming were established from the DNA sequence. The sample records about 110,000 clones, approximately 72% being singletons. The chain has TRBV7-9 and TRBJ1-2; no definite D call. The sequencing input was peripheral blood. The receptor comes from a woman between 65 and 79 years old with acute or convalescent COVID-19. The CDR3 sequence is CASSLEQIYGYTF. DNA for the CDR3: TGTGCCAGCAGCTTAGAACAGATTTATGGCTACACCTTC.